A single sample gave rise to the 16 T cell receptor beta chains below, sequenced in a study of CD8+CD57+ T cells in acquired aplastic anemia. The study profiled TCR beta VDJ and CDR3 using genomic DNA as template. TCRdb ran MiXCR on the reads and lists one entry per CDR3 protein. This table holds 180,000 or so distinct CDR3 sequences, approximately 46% found once. The specimen sequenced was sorted CD4+, CD8+, or CD8+CD57+ T cells (not recorded which) from PBMCs. All receptors come from a human donor in good health.

This clonotype was recorded at least ten times. V and J are TRBV29-1 and TRBJ1-4; unclear D gene. The V end was cut by 0 bases, the J end by 9 bases, with 20 bases between. The CDR3 is 16 residues long. The germline V gene encodes CDR1 SQVTM and CDR2 ANQGSEA. CDR3 coding DNA: TGCAGCGTTGAAGATTTGGCCCCCGGGGATAGGAAAAAACTGTTTTTT. Translated, it gives CSVEDLAPGDRKKLFF.

This clonotype occurred many times. The chain combines TRBV6-1 with TRBJ2-5; D possibly matches TRBD1 or TRBD2 (5 bases each). Deletions cut 1 base from V and 4 bases from J, with 13 bases between. Germline V lookup: CDR1 MNHNS, CDR2 SASEGT. CDR3 size: 15 residues. CDR3 region: CASSEVGGSVETQYF. The CDR3, as DNA: TGTGCCAGCAGTGAAGTTGGGGGATCTGTAGAGACCCAGTACTTC.

As concerns this clonotype: As the CDR3 is not closed by the conserved phenylalanine or tryptophan, this likely results from a read error. The V gene is TRBV15, the J gene TRBJ2-5; D is possibly TRBD2 (7 bases). The CDR3 runs 13 residues. CDR1 is LNHNV and CDR2 is YYDKDF in the germline V gene (reference sequence). Trimming left V 9 bases short and J 4 bases short, with 15 bases between. The CDR3 region has the DNA TGTGCCACAAGGATAGGGGGGGGAGAGACCCAGTACCTC. The encoded protein is CATRIGGGETQYL.

This chain uses TRBV10-3 with TRBJ2-7, with 9 bases fitting TRBD2. Per the germline V gene, CDR1 is ENHRY and CDR2 is SYGVKD. V was pared by 4 bases and J by 3 bases, with 7 bases of the junction left unmatched. This CDR3 has 15 residues. The CDR3 spells CAISATSGGHYEQYF. The CDR3 DNA sequence: TGTGCCATCAGTGCGACTAGCGGAGGGCACTACGAGCAGTACTTC.

The rearrangement links TRBV12-3 or TRBV12-4 to TRBJ1-4, with TRBD1 matching 9 bases. After removal of 4 bases from V and 3 bases from J, the junction contained 3 bases not matched to a gene. The CDR3 loop spans 15 amino acids. CDR3 in DNA: TGTGCCAGCAGTTGGGGGACAGGGCCTAATGAAAAACTGTTTTTT. It encodes CASSWGTGPNEKLFF.

The chain recombines TRBV2 with TRBJ1-2; D gene uncertain. The CDR3 extends over 14 amino acids. Germline CDR1 SNHLY, CDR2 FYNNEI. V was trimmed by 4 bases and J by 0 bases, leaving 9 bases between them. CDR3: CASSVYSTNYGYTF. In DNA, the CDR3 is TGTGCCAGCAGTGTATACAGTACTAACTATGGCTACACCTTC.

This clonotype was recorded many times. The rearrangement joins TRBV19 to TRBJ1-2; D possibly corresponds to TRBD1 (5 bases). CDR3 length: 15 amino acids. Germline CDR1 reads LNHDA; CDR2 reads SQIVND (reference sequence). V was shortened by 5 bases and J by 6 bases, with 19 bases between the two germline ends. CDR3 nucleotides: TGTGCCAGTAGTCGACAGTCACTCGGGATGAATGGCTACACCTTC. This codes for CASSRQSLGMNGYTF.

A few counts support this clonotype. The V gene is TRBV25-1, the J gene TRBJ1-2; a possible D gene is TRBD1 (5 bases). The V gene lost 5 bases and the J gene lost 6 bases, with 10 bases spanning the gap. Germline CDR1 is MGHDK and CDR2 is SYGVNS. The CDR3 has 12 amino acids. This CDR3 is CASSFVRDGYTF. The CDR3 nucleotides are TGTGCCAGCAGTTTCGTCAGGGATGGCTACACCTTC.

This clonotype came up many times. The chain couples TRBV7-9 to TRBJ1-4; D may be TRBD1 (5 bases). The V gene's germline CDR1 is SEHNR and CDR2 FQNEAQ (reference sequence). V was cut by 4 bases and J by 8 bases, with 14 bases left in between. This CDR3 has 14 amino acids. The CDR3 DNA is TGTGCCAGCAGCTCGGGGCAAGCAGAGGAAAAACTGTTTTTT. Amino acids: CASSSGQAEEKLFF.

This clonotype was seen a few times. The chain links TRBV25-1 to TRBJ1-3; no firm D call. V lost 5 bases and J 4 bases, leaving 9 bases between the germline ends. The CDR3 has 13 amino acids. CDR1 MGHDK and CDR2 SYGVNS come from the germline V gene. The CDR3 DNA reads as TGTGCCAGCAGTTCCGGTGCAGGAAACACCATATATTTT. Translation gives CASSSGAGNTIYF.

The chain joins TRBV10-1 to TRBJ2-1, with 11 bases identical to TRBD1. This CDR3 has 12 amino acids. Trimming removed 7 bases from V and 9 bases from J; junction bases left unmatched: 2. The V gene's germline CDR1 is WNHNN and CDR2 SYGVQD (reference sequence). Here the CDR3 DNA reads TGCGCCAGCACGGACAGGGGGCGTGAGCAGTTCTTC. This codes for CASTDRGREQFF.

This chain links TRBV29-1 with TRBJ2-2, with 9 bases lining up with TRBD2. The CDR3 has 15 amino acids. Germline CDR1 reads SQVTM; CDR2 reads ANQGSEA. With V trimmed by 5 bases and J by 3 bases, 7 bases remained unmatched. Written as DNA, the CDR3 is TGCAGCGTTCCCGGGCTAGCGGGGTACACCGGGGAGCTGTTTTTT. Protein product: CSVPGLAGYTGELFF.

This chain connects TRBV5-4 to TRBJ2-1; D tentatively reads TRBD1 or TRBD2 (5 bases each). This CDR3 has 16 amino acids. Trimming took 4 bases from V and 6 from J, leaving 20 bases between them. The V gene's germline CDR1 is SGHNT and CDR2 YYREEE (reference sequence). This CDR3 is CASSPPERRTINEQFF. The CDR3, as DNA: TGTGCCAGCAGCCCACCAGAGCGGAGGACAATCAATGAGCAGTTCTTC.

This clonotype was seen ten or more times. J is TRBJ1-2 and V is TRBV20-1; D gene unclear. V lost 1 base and J lost 5, with 20 bases in between. The length of the CDR3 is 16 residues. In germline, CDR1 is DFQATT, CDR2 SNEGSKA (reference sequence). CDR3 nucleotides: TGCAGTGCTAGAGCCCTTGGGAGGGAAAGAGAATATGGCTACACCTTC. Translation: CSARALGREREYGYTF.

The J gene is TRBJ1-1, the V gene TRBV10-1; no reliable D call. Germline CDR1 WNHNN, CDR2 SYGVQD (reference sequence). The CDR3 loop spans 13 amino acids. V was shortened by 3 bases and J by 4 bases, with 9 bases between the two germline ends. In nucleotides, the CDR3 is TGCGCCAGCAGTGACCCGTTGAGCACTGAAGCTTTCTTT. Protein sequence: CASSDPLSTEAFF.

V gene TRBV7-2 combines with J gene TRBJ2-7, with D perhaps given as TRBD1 or TRBD2 (5 bases each). Trimming took 1 base from V and 3 from J, leaving 7 bases between them. This CDR3 has 13 residues. The germline V gene encodes CDR1 SGHTA and CDR2 FQGNSA. The CDR3 nucleotides read TGTGCCAGCAGCTTAGGAGGGGACTACGAGCAGTACTTC. It translates to CASSLGGDYEQYF.